This T cell receptor beta chain comes out of a study of T cells in Graves' hyperthyroidism and ophthalmopathy. Study-level results: Most thyroid clonotypes that were expanded above 0.001 also turned up in blood.

Amplification targeted TCR beta CDR3 regions from RNA transcripts. TCR CDR3 regions were first amplified by RT-PCR with HTBI primers. TCRdb reprocessed the multiplex PCR reads via MiXCR and lists one record per CDR3 protein. The sample lists 250,000 to 400,000 distinct CDR3 sequences, roughly 15% seen once, with about 37% in the top ten. Duration under 3 months, a NOSPECS grade of at least 4, and a Clinical Activity Score of at least 3 characterized the ophthalmopathy patients. Together with thyroid ultrasound, orbital computed tomography, serum thyroxine and TRAb, clinical symptoms were used for diagnoses. This clonotype came up many times. Its antigen is undetermined. Trimming left V 7 bases short and J 0 bases short, with 13 bases between. CDR1 and CDR2 (germline): MNHNS, SASEGT. This CDR3 comprises 15 residues.

This clonotype was obtained from a woman in her 40s with Graves' ophthalmopathy. The V and J genes are TRBV6-1 and TRBJ1-5, with D hard to call. The sequenced sample was blood. The CDR3 here is CASKPREYSNQPQHF. The DNA for the CDR3 is TGTGCCAGCAAACCTCGCGAGTATAGCAATCAGCCCCAGCATTTT.